The 19 T cell receptor beta chains reported below all come from one sample, sequenced in a study of blood T cell repertoires in COVID-19. Data came from immunoSEQ multiplex PCR; TCRdb stores just in-frame clones and leaves some out. This table holds 150,000 or so clones, approximately 83% found once. The sequencing sample was made of peripheral blood. The receptors shown here come from a woman aged 55-69 years with acute or convalescent COVID-19.

V gene TRBV30 combines with J gene TRBJ1-1, with D possibly matching TRBD1 (6 bases). Germline values: CDR1 GTSNPN, CDR2 SVGIG (reference sequence). V was cut by 3 bases and J by 4 bases, with 21 bases left in between. This CDR3 comprises 16 residues. The CDR3 sequence: CAWRRAGVLSFTEAFF. CDR3 coding DNA: TGTGCCTGGAGAAGAGCAGGGGTCCTCTCCTTCACTGAAGCTTTCTTT.

The chain carries TRBV5-1 and TRBJ2-1; maybe TRBD1 (6 bases). CDR1 and CDR2 (germline): SGHRS, YFSETQ. Trimming shortened V by 4 bases and J by 2 bases, and 13 bases separated the two germline ends. The CDR3 contains 15 residues. CDR3 sequence (DNA): TGCGCCAGCAGCCCCGGACAGACGACCTACAATGAGCAGTTCTTC. Translated, it gives CASSPGQTTYNEQFF.

CDR3 DNA: TGTGCCAGCAGCCCTGACAATCTCGAGACGCAGTATTTT. Protein product: CASSPDNLETQYF. This chain links TRBV11-3 with TRBJ2-3; D gene ambiguous. CDR1 and CDR2 (germline): SGHNT, YENEEA. The CDR3 is 13 residues long. The V gene lost 5 bases and the J gene lost 9 bases, with 15 bases spanning the gap.

The gene calls are TRBV9 and TRBJ2-3, with no clear D. The germline gives CDR1 SGDLS, CDR2 YYNGEE. Trimming stripped 0 bases from V and 4 bases from J, with 9 bases between. This CDR3 region has 14 residues. Here the CDR3 DNA reads TGTGCCAGCAGCGTAGGAGGTATATCAGATACGCAGTATTTT. Protein: CASSVGGISDTQYF.

The chain uses TRBV29-1 and TRBJ1-2, with D tentatively TRBD1 (5 bases). The V and J ends lost 5 bases and 7 bases respectively, with 14 bases between them. Germline CDR1 is SQVTM and CDR2 is ANQGSEA. CDR3 length: 12 residues. In nucleotides, the CDR3 is TGCAGCGTTACCCTCAGGGAACTTGGCTACACCTTC. It codes for CSVTLRELGYTF.

The rearrangement uses TRBV5-1 and TRBJ2-2; 7 bases align to TRBD1. Germline CDR1 reads SGHRS; CDR2 reads YFSETQ. Losses at the gene ends were 2 bases for V and 5 bases for J; bases not matched to a gene: 6. This CDR3 spans 15 amino acids. The CDR3 DNA follows: TGCGCCAGCAGCTTAGAGGGGGCGAGAACCGGGGAGCTGTTTTTT. As protein: CASSLEGARTGELFF.

V usage is TRBV5-4 and J usage is TRBJ1-4, with 8 bases matching TRBD1. This CDR3 is 16 amino acids long. The germline CDR1 and CDR2 sequences are SGHNT and YYREEE (reference sequence). Trimming took 3 bases from V and 8 from J; bases not matched to a gene: 12. The CDR3 sequence: CASSSKAGGAAEKLFF. The DNA of the CDR3 is TGTGCCAGCAGCTCTAAGGCAGGGGGCGCCGCCGAAAAACTGTTTTTT.

The chain employs TRBV27 and TRBJ1-6; D unresolved. Trimming shortened V by 6 bases and J by 6 bases, and 12 bases separated the two germline ends. The germline V gene encodes CDR1 MNHEY and CDR2 SMNVEV (reference sequence). The CDR3 runs to 14 residues. CDR3 protein: CASRPPPGNSPLHF. The CDR3 nucleotides are TGTGCCAGCAGACCCCCCCCGGGTAATTCACCCCTCCACTTT.

V and J are TRBV11-2 and TRBJ2-1, with D possibly matching TRBD1 (5 bases). Germline V gene sequence: CDR1 SGHAT, CDR2 FQNNGV. V was clipped by 5 bases and J by 0 bases, with 20 bases between them. The CDR3 is made up of 18 amino acids. The CDR3 coding sequence is TGTGCCAGCAGCGGACGGACCCGCAGGGATATCTCCTACAATGAGCAGTTCTTC. Its translation is CASSGRTRRDISYNEQFF. Full variable domain (outside the CDR3, taken from reference TRBV11-2 and TRBJ2-1): EAGVAQSPRYKIIEKRQSVAFWCNPISGHATLYWYQQILGQGPKLLIQFQNNGVVDDSQLPKDRFSAERLKGVDSTLKIQPAKLEDSAVYLCASSGRTRRDISYNEQFFGPGTRLTVL.

The chain links TRBV19 to TRBJ1-5; D is uncertain. Germline CDR1 is LNHDA and CDR2 is SQIVND (reference sequence). The CDR3 has 16 residues. V gave up 3 bases and J gave up 0 bases, with 12 bases separating them. In nucleotides, the CDR3 is TGTGCCAGTAGTATTTGGGCAGCTTATAGCAATCAGCCCCAGCATTTT. It specifies CASSIWAAYSNQPQHF.

The CDR3 loop reads CAIPQRNGKHQPQHF. The CDR3 bases are TGTGCCATCCCTCAAAGAAACGGGAAACATCAGCCCCAGCATTTT. The rearrangement joins TRBV10-3 to TRBJ1-5; D is unresolved. V lost 8 bases and J lost 5, with 19 bases in between. The CDR3 covers 15 residues. From germline, CDR1 is ENHRY and CDR2 SYGVKD.

This chain uses TRBV28 with TRBJ2-1; TRBD2 agrees at 12 bases. CDR1 MDHEN and CDR2 SYDVKM come from the germline V gene. The CDR3 sequence is 19 residues long. The V gene end was trimmed by 3 bases and the J gene end by 9 bases; junction bases not matched to a gene: 18. In DNA form, the CDR3 reads TGTGCCAGCAGTTTTCCCCAGACCGACGGACTAGCGGGAAAGGGTGAGCAGTTCTTC. Translation: CASSFPQTDGLAGKGEQFF. Filled out from reference TRBV28 and TRBJ2-1, the complete variable domain reads DVKVTQSSRYLVKRTGEKVFLECVQDMDHENMFWYRQDPGLGLRLIYFSYDVKMKEKGDIPEGYSVSREKKERFSLILESASTNQTSMYLCASSFPQTDGLAGKGEQFFGPGTRLTVL.

The chain employs TRBV28 and TRBJ2-7; the match to TRBD1 covers 7 bases. The CDR3 is 15 residues long. The germline gives CDR1 MDHEN, CDR2 SYDVKM. V was clipped by 8 bases and J by 0 bases; unmatched bases: 10. The CDR3 nucleotides are TGTGCCAGCTCAGACTGGCAGGGGGACTCCTACGAGCAGTACTTC. Protein: CASSDWQGDSYEQYF. Filled out from reference TRBV28 and TRBJ2-7, the complete variable domain reads DVKVTQSSRYLVKRTGEKVFLECVQDMDHENMFWYRQDPGLGLRLIYFSYDVKMKEKGDIPEGYSVSREKKERFSLILESASTNQTSMYLCASSDWQGDSYEQYFGPGTRLTVT.

The CDR3 coding sequence is TGTGCCAGCAGCCGGACAGGGTCGAATGAAAAACTGTTTTTT. Amino acids: CASSRTGSNEKLFF. The chain is built from TRBV11-2 and TRBJ1-4, with 8 bases identical to TRBD1. The CDR3 sequence is 14 residues long. The ends lost 5 bases at V and 5 bases at J; junction bases unmatched: 4. CDR1 SGHAT and CDR2 FQNNGV come from the germline V gene.

The chain is built from TRBV6-5 and TRBJ1-2; tentatively, D is TRBD1 (5 bases). This CDR3 is 13 amino acids long. Germline V CDR1 and CDR2: MNHEY, SVGAGI. V dropped 6 bases and J dropped 3 bases, with 11 bases sitting between them. In DNA form, the CDR3 reads TGTGCCAGCAGACCCGGGACTGACTATGGCTACACCTTC. It is translated as CASRPGTDYGYTF.

This chain uses TRBV7-2 with TRBJ1-4; D gene unclear. The CDR3 contains 13 residues. CDR1 is SGHTA and CDR2 is FQGNSA in the germline V gene. Trimming cost V 5 bases and J 5 bases, with 9 bases left between them. CDR3 protein: CASSPGVNEKLFF. The CDR3, as DNA: TGTGCCAGCAGCCCCGGGGTAAATGAAAAACTGTTTTTT.

The chain is built from TRBV4-1 and TRBJ2-7; D is possibly TRBD2 (6 bases). The germline V and J ends were trimmed by 3 bases and 2 bases, with 14 bases remaining between them. Germline V lookup: CDR1 MGHRA, CDR2 YSYEKL. CDR3 size: 15 residues. This CDR3 is CASSQDERVTYEQYF. In DNA form, the CDR3 reads TGCGCCAGCAGCCAGGATGAGCGGGTAACCTACGAGCAGTACTTC.

This rearrangement joins TRBV7-8 to TRBJ2-1, with a possible D match to TRBD1 (5 bases). CDR1 SGHVS and CDR2 FQNEAQ come from the germline V gene. V lost 11 bases and J 4 bases, leaving 18 bases between the germline ends. CDR3 length: 14 amino acids. The CDR3 loop reads CACQGPGIYNEQFF. Written as DNA, the CDR3 is TGTGCCTGCCAGGGTCCCGGAATATACAATGAGCAGTTCTTC.

The chain recombines TRBV19 with TRBJ2-1; tentatively, D is TRBD1 (7 bases). V lost 10 bases, J lost 7 bases, and 20 bases lay in between. In germline, CDR1 is LNHDA, CDR2 SQIVND (reference sequence). The CDR3 is made up of 14 amino acids. The CDR3 DNA follows: TGTGCCACCTCGGAGGGGGCCTTGGGAAATGAGCAGTTCTTC. Translating it yields CATSEGALGNEQFF.